Each of the 27 T cell receptor beta chains below was sequenced from the same sample in a study of cytomegalovirus exposure and HLA in healthy donors. The study ran its PCR with 60 Vbeta and 13 Jbeta primers. Using immunoSEQ multiplex PCR, the repertoire was profiled, and TCRdb retains in-frame clones only, with some absent. The sample has around 150,000 clones, around 65% seen once. Sequencing used PBMCs. All receptors derive from a woman aged 25-40 years in good health and CMV-seropositive.

This rearrangement joins TRBV6-5 to TRBJ2-7, with TRBD1 as a possible D gene (6 bases). CDR1 is MNHEY and CDR2 is SVGAGI in the germline V gene. V was cut by 0 bases and J by 0 bases, with 6 bases left in between. The length of the CDR3 is 14 residues. The CDR3 sequence is CASSYSDSSYEQYF. CDR3 DNA sequence: TGTGCCAGCAGTTACTCGGACAGCTCCTACGAGCAGTACTTC.

This chain joins TRBV9 and TRBJ1-2, with 7 bases identical to TRBD1. J lost 7 bases, V lost 4 bases, and 7 bases had no gene match. Germline CDR1 is SGDLS and CDR2 is YYNGEE. The CDR3 runs 13 residues. CDR3 in amino acids: CASSHRQGSGYTF. The CDR3 region has the DNA TGTGCCAGCAGCCATCGACAGGGAAGTGGCTACACCTTC.

The V gene is TRBV4-1, the J gene TRBJ1-2; perhaps TRBD1 as D (5 bases). V shed 2 bases and J shed 6 bases, with 16 bases lying between them. The CDR3 totals 15 residues. CDR1 and CDR2 from the germline V gene are MGHRA and YSYEKL. The DNA for the CDR3 is TGCGCCAGCAGCCAATTTGGAGTGGGAGGGGATGGCTACACCTTC. This codes for CASSQFGVGGDGYTF.

This clone has more than one count but fewer than ten. The V and J genes are TRBV15 and TRBJ2-5; D may be TRBD2 (5 bases). V was cut by 5 bases and J by 6 bases, with 10 bases left in between. In germline, CDR1 is LNHNV, CDR2 YYDKDF (reference sequence). This CDR3 contains 12 residues. CDR3 residues: CATSPIGKTQYF. The DNA of the CDR3 is TGTGCCACCAGCCCCATCGGGAAGACCCAGTACTTC.

The chain uses TRBV2 and TRBJ1-6, with D maybe TRBD1 (6 bases). V lost 5 bases and J 7 bases, leaving 15 bases between the germline ends. CDR1 and CDR2 from the germline V gene are SNHLY and FYNNEI. The CDR3 consists of 15 residues. The DNA for the CDR3 is TGTGCCAGCAGTTTTCGGGGGGCTGGAAATTCACCCCTCCACTTT. Translated: CASSFRGAGNSPLHF.

This clone has only one observation. This chain joins TRBV7-6 and TRBJ1-2; 8 positions agree with TRBD1. The CDR3 extends over 14 amino acids. The germline V gene encodes CDR1 SGHVS and CDR2 FNYEAQ. V was clipped by 5 bases and J by 8 bases; unmatched bases: 10. CDR3 loop: CASSPTWTGSGYTF. In nucleotides, the CDR3 is TGTGCCAGCAGCCCAACCTGGACAGGGAGCGGCTACACCTTC.

V and J are TRBV2 and TRBJ2-3, with no clear D. Germline-derived CDR1 and CDR2 are SNHLY and FYNNEI. CDR3 length equals 13 residues. V lost 2 bases, J lost 6 bases, and 9 bases lay in between. The CDR3 DNA is TGTGCCAGCAGTGAATCTTCCCCGGATACGCAGTATTTT. Translated: CASSESSPDTQYF.

The gene calls are TRBV7-8 and TRBJ2-1; 12 nucleotides agree with TRBD1. Per the germline V gene, CDR1 is SGHVS and CDR2 is FQNEAQ. The CDR3 has 16 residues. V gave up 5 bases and J gave up 6 bases; unmatched junction bases: 8. This chain's CDR3 is CASSETPGQGANEQFF. The CDR3 coding sequence is TGTGCCAGCAGCGAAACACCGGGACAGGGGGCCAATGAGCAGTTCTTC.

The chain employs TRBV4-2 and TRBJ1-4; 7 bases agree with TRBD1. This CDR3 comprises 15 residues. Germline-derived CDR1 and CDR2 are LGHNA and YNFKEQ. The ends lost 3 bases at V and 4 bases at J; junction bases unmatched: 5. CDR3 protein: CASSQSQGFNEKLFF. The CDR3 region has the DNA TGTGCCAGCAGCCAGTCACAGGGGTTTAATGAAAAACTGTTTTTT.

The CDR3 sequence: CASTGQQNTEAFF. The CDR3 nucleotides are TGTGCCAGCACCGGACAGCAGAACACTGAAGCTTTCTTT. V gene TRBV4-2 combines with J gene TRBJ1-1; perhaps TRBD1 as D (6 bases). V lost 7 bases and J 1 base, leaving 10 bases between the germline ends. The CDR3 is made up of 13 amino acids. CDR1 and CDR2 (germline): LGHNA, YNFKEQ.

This clone was counted once. The chain recombines TRBV6-1 with TRBJ2-1; maybe TRBD2 (5 bases). The CDR3 sequence is 13 residues long. Trimming shortened V by 6 bases and J by 4 bases, and 10 bases separated the two germline ends. From germline, CDR1 is MNHNS and CDR2 SASEGT. CDR3 nucleotides: TGTGCCAGCAGCTACGGGAATTACAATGAGCAGTTCTTC. This sequence encodes CASSYGNYNEQFF.

The chain combines TRBV4-2 with TRBJ2-7, with a possible D match to TRBD2 (5 bases). Germline V CDR1 and CDR2: LGHNA, YNFKEQ. The CDR3 is 14 amino acids. V lost 0 bases, J lost 4 bases, and 10 bases lay in between. CDR3 sequence reads: CASSQDGRAYEQYF. CDR3 DNA sequence: TGTGCCAGCAGCCAAGATGGGCGGGCTTACGAGCAGTACTTC.

This clone was observed a few times. V and J are TRBV5-4 and TRBJ1-1, with D hard to call. The V gene lost 3 bases and the J gene lost 1 base, with 13 bases spanning the gap. CDR1 and CDR2 from the germline V gene are SGHNT and YYREEE (reference sequence). The CDR3 totals 15 residues. The CDR3 DNA sequence: TGTGCCAGCAGCTCCTGGAGGCTTGGGAACACTGAAGCTTTCTTT. The encoded protein is CASSSWRLGNTEAFF.

The chain recombines TRBV18 with TRBJ2-6; D ambiguous. The CDR3 spans 16 residues. Deletions cut 3 bases from V and 0 bases from J, with 9 bases between. The germline gives CDR1 KGHSH, CDR2 LQKENI. The CDR3 sequence is CASSPNHFSGANVLTF. The CDR3 region has the DNA TGTGCCAGCTCACCCAATCATTTCTCTGGGGCCAACGTCCTGACTTTC.

V usage is TRBV2 and J usage is TRBJ2-7; 7 bases line up with TRBD1. From germline, CDR1 is SNHLY and CDR2 FYNNEI. The CDR3 runs to 14 residues. J was trimmed by 1 base and V by 3 bases; bases with no gene match: 3. CDR3 in DNA: TGTGCCAGCAGTGACCAGGGGGTGTCCTACGAGCAGTACTTC. It is translated as CASSDQGVSYEQYF.

This chain connects TRBV11-2 to TRBJ2-7, with D perhaps matching TRBD1 (5 bases). V was pared by 4 bases and J by 3 bases, with 16 bases between. CDR3 length equals 15 residues. Germline V gives CDR1 SGHAT, CDR2 FQNNGV. CDR3 protein: CASSSLTTTDYEQYF. The CDR3, as DNA: TGTGCCAGCAGCTCACTGACGACGACAGACTACGAGCAGTACTTC.

V is TRBV11-3 and J is TRBJ2-7; maybe TRBD2 (6 bases). The CDR3 loop spans 13 amino acids. Trimming pared 5 bases from V and 6 bases from J, leaving 14 bases between. Per the germline V gene, CDR1 is SGHNT and CDR2 is YENEEA. The CDR3 sequence is CASSPGSAGEQYF. The CDR3 DNA sequence: TGTGCCAGCAGCCCCGGGAGCGCCGGCGAGCAGTACTTC.

The chain has TRBV5-6 and TRBJ2-5; 7 bases line up with TRBD1. The J segment lost 1 base and the V segment lost 3 bases, leaving 3 bases of the junction unmatched. The CDR3 has 14 residues. CDR1 is SGHDT and CDR2 is YYEEEE in the germline V gene. In DNA form, the CDR3 reads TGTGCCAGCAGCTATCCAGGGGGCCAAGAGACCCAGTACTTC. Its protein is CASSYPGGQETQYF.

This clone was counted a single time. The V call is TRBV9, the J call TRBJ1-2; TRBD1 aligns across 8 bases. Germline lookup yields CDR1 SGDLS and CDR2 YYNGEE. V trimming: 0 bases; J trimming: 7 bases; junction bases outside the gene matches: 8. This CDR3 is 15 amino acids long. CDR3 loop: CASSVVPTGVSGYTF. The CDR3 nucleotides read TGTGCCAGCAGCGTAGTCCCGACAGGGGTCAGTGGCTACACCTTC.

The V call is TRBV15, the J call TRBJ2-5; D not resolved. The DNA end favors TRBJ2-7, so the J call may be wrong. CDR1 and CDR2 from the germline V gene are LNHNV and YYDKDF (reference sequence). The CDR3 is 8 residues long. CDR3 DNA sequence: TGTGCCCCCTACGAGCAGTACTTC. Its translation: CAPYEQYF.

The chain employs TRBV18 and TRBJ2-5; D may be TRBD2 (6 bases). Trimming cost V 4 bases and J 3 bases, with 9 bases left between them. CDR1 is KGHSH, CDR2 LQKENI, per germline. The CDR3 runs 13 residues. The CDR3 DNA reads TGTGCCAGCTCACAGGGACTCAAAGAGACCCAGTACTTC. Residues: CASSQGLKETQYF.

The chain uses TRBV7-3 and TRBJ2-3; D is possibly TRBD1 (7 bases). The ends were cut back, 5 bases at V and 3 bases at J, with 15 bases in the middle. This CDR3 region has 15 residues. Germline values: CDR1 SGHTA, CDR2 FQGTGA. This CDR3 is CASSRGTASTDTQYF. As DNA, the CDR3 is TGTGCCAGCAGCCGCGGGACAGCTTCAACAGATACGCAGTATTTT.

This sequence joins TRBV2 and TRBJ2-3, with 8 bases identical to TRBD2. From germline, CDR1 is SNHLY and CDR2 FYNNEI. V lost 4 bases, J lost 0 bases, and 3 bases stayed unmatched. The CDR3 runs to 15 residues. The CDR3 region has the DNA TGTGCCAGCAGTGGGCTAGCGGGTAGCACAGATACGCAGTATTTT. The encoded protein is CASSGLAGSTDTQYF.

This clone is a singleton in its sample. CDR3 sequence (DNA): TGTGCCAGCAGCTTAGCAGGGACAGGCTCAAACACTGAAGCTTTCTTT. It codes for CASSLAGTGSNTEAFF. The V and J genes are TRBV7-3 and TRBJ1-1; 8 positions match TRBD1. The V and J ends lost 2 bases and 2 bases, in that order; junction bases with no gene match: 7. The CDR3 contains 16 residues. CDR1 and CDR2 from the germline V gene are SGHTA and FQGTGA.

The rearrangement links TRBV5-5 to TRBJ2-7; D may be TRBD1 (6 bases). CDR1 SGHKS and CDR2 YYEKEE come from the germline V gene (reference sequence). CDR3 length: 14 residues. V dropped 0 bases and J dropped 4 bases, with 11 bases sitting between them. DNA of the CDR3: TGTGCCAGCAGCTTGGGTCAGGGGCGGTACGAGCAGTACTTC. Protein sequence: CASSLGQGRYEQYF. Full variable domain (outside the CDR3, taken from reference TRBV5-5 and TRBJ2-7): DAGVTQSPTHLIKTRGQQVTLRCSPISGHKSVSWYQQVLGQGPQFIFQYYEKEERGRGNFPDRFSARQFPNYSSELNVNALLLGDSALYLCASSLGQGRYEQYFGPGTRLTVT.

The rearrangement uses TRBV6-6 and TRBJ1-5, with unresolved D. Germline V gene data show CDR1 as MNHNY and CDR2 as SVGAGI (reference sequence). V was shortened by 7 bases and J by 0 bases, with 10 bases between the two germline ends. The CDR3 has 14 amino acids. This CDR3 reads CASNRQDSNQPQHF. The CDR3 DNA follows: TGTGCCAGCAACCGTCAGGATAGCAATCAGCCCCAGCATTTT.

The chain recombines TRBV5-6 with TRBJ1-1; a weak D match, TRBD1 (5 bases). The V and J ends lost 2 bases and 4 bases respectively, with 9 bases between them. There are 13 residues in the CDR3. Germline V gene sequence: CDR1 SGHDT, CDR2 YYEEEE. CDR3 region: CASSFGRVTEAFF. The CDR3 region has the DNA TGTGCCAGCAGCTTTGGCAGGGTCACTGAAGCTTTCTTT.